Following are 2 T cell receptor beta chains from one sample sequenced in a study of shared clonotypes between healthy human individuals. The protocol was immunoSEQ multiplex PCR, while the TCRdb copy is restricted to in-frame clones and leaves out a portion. Of around 1.9 million clones in the sample, around 93% are singletons; the top ten hold around 1.7%. Naivety among CD8 cells was defined by CD45RO negativity and positive CCR7 selection, thereby excluding terminally differentiated effector memory CD45RA+ cells. The specimen was naive CD8+ T cells from PBMCs. The receptors come from a man aged 18 to 35 in good health. Some clones in this sample may be carry-over from other donors' samples.

The chain uses TRBV27 and TRBJ2-7; 11 bases line up with TRBD2. CDR3 length: 17 residues. The V gene end was trimmed by 5 bases and the J gene end by 0 bases; junction bases not matched to a gene: 9. Per germline, CDR1 MNHEY and CDR2 SMNVEV (reference sequence). CDR3 nucleotides: TGTGCCAGCAGTGTAACTAGCGGGAGTCACTCCTCCTACGAGCAGTACTTC. This translates into CASSVTSGSHSSYEQYF.

This chain connects TRBV28 to TRBJ2-7; TRBD1 matches at 9 bases. J gave up 5 bases and V 3 bases, and 5 bases lay outside the gene matches. The CDR3 has 14 residues. The germline gives CDR1 MDHEN, CDR2 SYDVKM. Here the CDR3 DNA reads TGTGCCAGCAGTTTCGGGACAGGGATCAACGAGCAGTACTTC. It translates to CASSFGTGINEQYF.